This T cell receptor beta chain was found in a study of regulatory T cells in long-lasting Graves disease. Of note for this clonotype: The antigen remains undetermined. It may be a read error: a sequence one base away is much more abundant.

The length of the CDR3 is 15 residues. The germline V gene has CDR1 SGDLS and CDR2 YYNGEE. Trimming took 3 bases from V and 6 from J, leaving 18 bases between them. Time point described: persistent/refractory GD, antithyroid drugs over 5 years with positive TRAb. Generation of the TCR library employed RNA extracted from PBMCs. EDTA tubes held 9 to 10 milliliters of peripheral blood from each patient. Arm-PCR of CDR3 regions and iRepertoire HTBI primers were used to build TCR beta libraries. TCRdb re-called the multiplex PCR reads with MiXCR, one entry per CDR3 protein. Among roughly 450,000 distinct CDR3 sequences, approximately 22% were seen once, and the ten largest hold roughly 13%. Study-level findings and limits: Under persistent disease, TRBV28, TRBJ1-2 and TRBJ2-5 were used preferentially.

The starting material was peripheral blood mononuclear cells (PBMCs), obtained when the disease was refractory, from a patient treated with antithyroid drugs. The source is a female donor with Graves disease. The J gene is TRBJ1-2, the V gene TRBV9; the D gene is possibly TRBD1 (5 bases). This CDR3 reads CASSEKMGVNHGYTF. DNA for the CDR3: TGTGCCAGCAGCGAAAAAATGGGGGTCAACCATGGCTACACCTTC.